This TCR beta chain emerged from a study of cytomegalovirus exposure and HLA in healthy donors. Study conclusions and caveats: The classifier, whose performance was assessed in both the original and validation cohorts, reportedly diagnosed cytomegalovirus status with high specificity and sensitivity. Subsequent analysis of the 95 to 150 validation repertoires found a tendency for first-cohort TCR clusters to co-occur.

Details on this clone: The antigen is unknown.

With 4 bases removed from V and 5 bases from J, the gap between germline ends came to 12 bases. In germline, CDR1 is SQVTM, CDR2 ANQGSEA. The CDR3 consists of 13 residues. Generated by immunoSEQ multiplex PCR, the TCRdb table keeps only in-frame clones and is missing some. This table holds 200,000 to 300,000 clones, roughly nine tenths found once. This receptor was obtained from a man younger than 35 in good health and CMV-seropositive. The sequencing input was PBMCs. The V call is TRBV29-1, the J call TRBJ1-5, with D unresolved. CDR3 loop: CSVAQNADQPQHF. The CDR3 DNA is TGCAGCGTTGCACAGAATGCAGATCAGCCCCAGCATTTT. Filled out from reference TRBV29-1 and TRBJ1-5, the complete variable domain reads SAVISQKPSRDICQRGTSLTIQCQVDSQVTMMFWYRQQPGQSLTLIATANQGSEATYESGFVIDKFPISRPNLTFSTLTVSNMSPEDSSIYLCSVAQNADQPQHFGDGTRLSIL.